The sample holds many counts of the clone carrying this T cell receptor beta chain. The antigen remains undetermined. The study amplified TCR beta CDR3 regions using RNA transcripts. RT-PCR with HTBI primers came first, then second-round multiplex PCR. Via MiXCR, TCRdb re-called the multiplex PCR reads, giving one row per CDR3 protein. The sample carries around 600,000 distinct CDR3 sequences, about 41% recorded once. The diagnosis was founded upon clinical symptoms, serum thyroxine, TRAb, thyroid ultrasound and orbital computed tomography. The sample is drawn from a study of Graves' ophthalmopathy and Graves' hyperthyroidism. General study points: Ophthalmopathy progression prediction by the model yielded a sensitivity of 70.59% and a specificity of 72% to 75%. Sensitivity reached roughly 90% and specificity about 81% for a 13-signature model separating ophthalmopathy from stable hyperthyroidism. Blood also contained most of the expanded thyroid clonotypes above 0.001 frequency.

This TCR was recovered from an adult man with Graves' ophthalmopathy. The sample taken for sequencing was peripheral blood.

The CDR3 sequence is CASNNYGYTF. The CDR3 DNA follows: TGTGCCAGCAACAACTATGGCTACACCTTC. This chain joins TRBV2 and TRBJ1-2; D is uncertain. Trimming cost V 7 bases and J 2 bases, with 2 bases left between them. The CDR3 loop spans 10 amino acids. The germline gives CDR1 SNHLY, CDR2 FYNNEI.